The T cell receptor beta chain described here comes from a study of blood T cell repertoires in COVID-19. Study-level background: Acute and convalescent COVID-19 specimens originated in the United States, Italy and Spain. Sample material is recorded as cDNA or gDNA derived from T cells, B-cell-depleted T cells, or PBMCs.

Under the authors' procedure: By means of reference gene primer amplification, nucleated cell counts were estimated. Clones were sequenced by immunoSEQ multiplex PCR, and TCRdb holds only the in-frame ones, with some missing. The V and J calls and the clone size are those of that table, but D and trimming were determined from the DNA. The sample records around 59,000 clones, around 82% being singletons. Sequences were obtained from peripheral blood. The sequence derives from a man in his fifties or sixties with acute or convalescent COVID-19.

DNA of the CDR3: TGTGCCAGCAGCACGCGACAGGGAAGTTTTTGGAACTATGGCTACACCTTC. The encoded protein is CASSTRQGSFWNYGYTF. The chain couples TRBV21-1 to TRBJ1-2; the listed D gene, TRBD1, was not tested against the DNA. TRBV21-1 is a documented pseudogene. The CDR3 is made up of 17 amino acids.